The rows below give T cell receptor beta chains drawn from one sample of a study of T cell responses to AZD1222 COVID-19 vaccine. Libraries were prepared by immunoSEQ multiplex PCR; TCRdb keeps only in-frame clonotypes and omits some of them. Altogether some 130,000 clones are present, roughly nine tenths being singletons, with the ten largest covering approximately 6%. The sequenced sample was peripheral blood, obtained on day 0 of AZD1222 vaccination. Every receptor here comes from an adult in good health. CDR3s include the opening cysteine and the closing phenylalanine or tryptophan. The order of the fields is D gene, clone size, J gene, V gene, CDR3 protein, CDR3 DNA. The D gene is left open where the match is weak. Rows may omit the clone size; those that give it use once, few, many or a size class.

TRBD1	NA	TRBJ1-6	TRBV6-6	CASRPGQGSPLHF	TGTGCCAGCAGGCCGGGACAGGGCTCACCCCTCCACTTT
NA	few	TRBJ1-5	TRBV7-9	CASSEKGDQPQHF	TGTGCCAGCAGCGAAAAGGGTGATCAGCCCCAGCATTTT
NA	NA	TRBJ2-2	TRBV4-3	CASSHPGHGSELFF	TGCGCCAGCAGCCACCCGGGACATGGAAGCGAGCTGTTTTTT
NA	NA	TRBJ2-3	TRBV4-1	CASSQVAGTDTQYF	TGCGCCAGCAGCCAAGTAGCGGGCACAGATACGCAGTATTTT
NA	NA	TRBJ1-1	TRBV2	CASSVGRLEAFF	TGTGCCAGCAGTGTGGGCAGACTTGAAGCTTTCTTT
NA	once	TRBJ1-1	TRBV5-4	CASSLDPTGNTEAFF	TGTGCCAGCAGCTTGGATCCGACAGGGAACACTGAAGCTTTCTTT
NA	NA	TRBJ1-3	TRBV19	CASSIIAATGNTIYF	TGTGCCAGTAGTATTATTGCGGCTACTGGAAACACCATATATTTT
NA	NA	TRBJ2-3	TRBV5-8	CASSLGVLTDTQYF	TGTGCCAGCAGCTTAGGGGTTCTCACAGATACGCAGTATTTT
TRBD2	once	TRBJ2-7	TRBV10-3	CAISDALAGYEQYF	TGTGCCATCAGTGATGCGCTAGCGGGTTACGAGCAGTACTTC
NA	NA	TRBJ1-2	TRBV20-1	CSASQSSKSNYGYTF	TGCAGTGCTAGTCAGTCAAGTAAATCTAACTATGGCTACACCTTC
NA	NA	TRBJ1-5	TRBV7-2	CASSRTSDQPQHF	TGTGCCAGCAGTAGGACATCAGATCAGCCCCAGCATTTT
TRBD1	NA	TRBJ2-5	TRBV5-1	CASRPGTAEETQYF	TGCGCCAGCCGACCCGGGACAGCTGAAGAGACCCAGTACTTC
TRBD1	NA	TRBJ1-1	TRBV19	CASSIVVGQARAFF	TGTGCCAGTAGTATTGTAGTCGGACAGGCGAGGGCTTTCTTT
TRBD1	NA	TRBJ1-6	TRBV6-4	CASSVGTGVFSPLHF	TGTGCCAGCAGTGTCGGGACAGGGGTTTTCTCACCCCTCCACTTT
NA	NA	TRBJ1-6	TRBV27	CASSSTGTGASPLHF	TGTGCCAGCAGTTCTACAGGGACGGGGGCATCACCCCTCCACTTT
NA	NA	TRBJ1-2	TRBV25-1	CASSELYRSGYTF	TGTGCCAGCAGTGAATTGTACAGAAGTGGCTACACCTTC
TRBD2	NA	TRBJ2-5	TRBV27	CASSPLAGEGTQYF	TGTGCCAGCAGTCCACTGGCGGGGGAAGGGACCCAGTACTTC
NA	NA	TRBJ1-5	TRBV6-5	CASSYGGGYQPQHF	TGTGCCAGCAGTTACGGGGGGGGATATCAGCCCCAGCATTTT
TRBD1	NA	TRBJ1-2	TRBV6-2/TRBV6-3	CASSRELQGYYGYTF	TGTGCCAGCAGCCGCGAACTACAGGGGTACTATGGCTACACCTTC
NA	NA	TRBJ1-1	TRBV24-1	CATSDLVRGWNTEAFF	TGTGCCACCAGTGATTTAGTTCGGGGCTGGAACACTGAAGCTTTCTTT
NA	NA	TRBJ1-1	TRBV5-1	CASSFRSGTQNTEAFF	TGCGCCAGCAGCTTCCGATCCGGGACACAGAACACTGAAGCTTTCTTT
TRBD1	NA	TRBJ1-2	TRBV3-1/TRBV3-2	CASSQDRGQGAAGYTF	TGTGCCAGCAGCCAAGATCGGGGACAGGGGGCGGCCGGCTACACCTTC
NA	NA	TRBJ1-1	TRBV28	CASSPPLTMNTEAFF	TGTGCCAGCAGTCCGCCGTTAACTATGAACACTGAAGCTTTCTTT
NA	few	TRBJ2-6	TRBV19	CASSRFSTGQDGANVLTF	TGTGCCAGTAGTAGGTTTTCGACAGGCCAAGATGGGGCCAACGTCCTGACTTTC
TRBD2	NA	TRBJ2-4	TRBV9	CASSEGGGLVKNIQYF	TGTGCCAGCAGCGAAGGCGGGGGGCTGGTCAAAAACATTCAGTACTTC
TRBD1	NA	TRBJ1-2	TRBV10-3	CAISDGTGVGGYTF	TGTGCCATCAGTGACGGGACAGGGGTGGGTGGCTACACCTTC
TRBD1	NA	TRBJ1-2	TRBV5-4	CASSMDRGNYGYTF	TGTGCCAGCAGCATGGACAGGGGTAACTATGGCTACACCTTC
NA	NA	TRBJ1-6	TRBV3-1/TRBV3-2	CASSQAEGSYSPLHF	TGTGCCAGCAGCCAAGCGGAGGGCAGTTACTCACCCCTCCACTTT
NA	NA	TRBJ1-5	TRBV4-1	CASSQLGVGNQPQHF	TGCGCCAGCAGCCAGTTAGGGGTAGGCAATCAGCCCCAGCATTTT
NA	NA	TRBJ1-1	TRBV21-1	CASSKERGQVRAFF	TGTGCCAGCAGCAAAGAGAGGGGACAGGTTAGGGCTTTCTTT
NA	NA	TRBJ2-7	TRBV4-3	CASSQEGATEQYF	TGCGCCAGCAGCCAAGAGGGGGCTACGGAGCAGTACTTC
NA	NA	TRBJ2-7	TRBV20-1	CSAGVDEQYF	TGCAGTGCCGGGGTCGACGAGCAGTACTTC
NA	NA	TRBJ1-1	TRBV6-5	CASSYEGVVGEAFF	TGTGCCAGCAGTTACGAGGGTGTGGTTGGTGAAGCTTTCTTT
TRBD1	NA	TRBJ2-1	TRBV5-1	CASSLTGVFGNEQFF	TGCGCCAGCAGCCTGACAGGGGTTTTCGGCAATGAGCAGTTCTTC
NA	NA	TRBJ1-6	TRBV7-3	CATSRGVGSPLHF	TGTGCCACCAGCCGGGGTGTCGGTTCACCCCTCCACTTT
NA	NA	TRBJ2-2	TRBV6-1	CASSSGQSGELFF	TGTGCCAGCAGTTCCGGACAATCCGGGGAGCTGTTTTTT
NA	NA	TRBJ1-6	TRBV13	CASSPRGAYSPLHF	TGTGCCAGCAGCCCAAGGGGGGCTTATTCACCCCTCCACTTT
TRBD2	NA	TRBJ2-1	TRBV9	CASSVDGGANPYNEQFF	TGTGCCAGCAGCGTAGACGGGGGGGCCAATCCCTACAATGAGCAGTTCTTC
TRBD1	NA	TRBJ1-4	TRBV5-4	CASGYRGVNEKLFF	TGTGCCAGCGGCTACAGGGGTGTTAATGAAAAACTGTTTTTT
NA	NA	TRBJ1-6	TRBV2	CASSVRANNSPLHF	TGTGCCAGCAGTGTCAGGGCTAATAATTCACCCCTCCACTTT
NA	NA	TRBJ2-7	TRBV19	CASSIDAEYYEQYF	TGTGCCAGTAGTATAGACGCAGAGTACTACGAGCAGTACTTC
TRBD1	NA	TRBJ1-2	TRBV4-1	CASSQKGAGQGNGYTF	TGCGCCAGCAGCCAAAAGGGTGCGGGACAGGGTAATGGCTACACCTTC
NA	few	TRBJ1-5	TRBV5-6	CASSYGENQPQHF	TGTGCCAGCAGCTACGGGGAGAATCAGCCCCAGCATTTT
NA	NA	TRBJ1-6	TRBV19	CAVRDRGTAPLHF	TGTGCCGTCCGGGACCGAGGTACCGCACCCCTCCACTTT
NA	NA	TRBJ2-7	TRBV5-5	CASSLVSAGRYEQYF	TGTGCCAGCAGCTTGGTTTCGGCAGGTCGTTACGAGCAGTACTTC
NA	NA	TRBJ1-1	TRBV18	CASSRGRTNTEAFF	TGTGCCAGCTCACGAGGCCGGACGAACACTGAAGCTTTCTTT
NA	NA	TRBJ1-2	TRBV10-1	CAPEGGYTF	TGCGCCCCCGAGGGTGGCTACACCTTC
NA	NA	TRBJ1-1	TRBV11-2	CASHEAGRNTEAFF	TGTGCCAGCCACGAGGCAGGGAGAAACACTGAAGCTTTCTTT
NA	NA	TRBJ1-2	TRBV20-1	CSARDPRGYTF	TGCAGTGCTAGAGACCCTAGGGGCTACACCTTC
NA	NA	TRBJ1-2	TRBV10-1	CASSSDSLVVRPTF	TGCGCCAGCAGTTCGGACAGCCTTGTGGTACGACCTACCTTC
TRBD1	NA	TRBJ1-2	TRBV30	CAWRRTGLNYGYTF	TGTGCCTGGAGGAGGACAGGGCTAAACTATGGCTACACCTTC
NA	NA	TRBJ1-1	TRBV6-1	CASSEFPSLAFF	TGTGCCAGCAGTGAATTCCCCAGTTTGGCTTTCTTT
NA	NA	TRBJ1-1	TRBV2	CASRSGEVNTEAFF	TGTGCCAGCAGAAGCGGGGAGGTGAACACTGAAGCTTTCTTT
NA	few	TRBJ1-2	TRBV3-1/TRBV3-2	CASSQGGGYTF	TGTGCCAGCAGCCAAGGGGGAGGCTACACCTTC